The sequence of this T cell receptor (beta chain) was determined in a study of brain T cells in children with intractable seizures. The V gene's germline CDR1 is MNHEY and CDR2 SVGAGI. The CDR3 has 13 amino acids. Comments on this clone: Germline and junction disagree at one end, which may indicate a read error.

The table came from immunoSEQ multiplex PCR; TCRdb's copy has only in-frame clones and leaves some out. Of 60,000 to 65,000 clones listed, approximately 94% are singletons. The TCR originated in a boy younger than two with focal cortical dysplasia and intractable seizures. V usage is TRBV6-5 and J usage is TRBJ1-1, with D unresolved. Sample: peripheral blood, taken at surgery. CDR3 bases: TGTGCCACCAGTCGAGTAGGGCGCACTGAAGCTTTCTTT. Translating gives CATSRVGRTEAFF.